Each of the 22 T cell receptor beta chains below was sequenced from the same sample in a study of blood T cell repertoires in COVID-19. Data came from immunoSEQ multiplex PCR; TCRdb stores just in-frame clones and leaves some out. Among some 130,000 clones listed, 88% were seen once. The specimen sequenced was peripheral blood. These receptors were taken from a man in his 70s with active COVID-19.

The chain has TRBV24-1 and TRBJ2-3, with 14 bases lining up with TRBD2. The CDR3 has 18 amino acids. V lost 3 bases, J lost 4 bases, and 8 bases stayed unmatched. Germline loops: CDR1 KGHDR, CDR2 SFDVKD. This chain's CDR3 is CATSDNTGLAGGSDTQYF. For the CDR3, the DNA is TGTGCCACCAGTGATAACACTGGACTAGCGGGAGGATCAGATACGCAGTATTTT.

CDR3 in DNA: TGTGCCAGTAGTATAGGAGAAGGGACTAGACGAGCCAATGAGCAGTTCTTC. Translating gives CASSIGEGTRRANEQFF. V is TRBV19 and J is TRBJ2-1, with 8 bases aligning to TRBD2. The CDR3 is 17 amino acids. The V and J ends lost 1 base and 6 bases, in that order; junction bases with no gene match: 11. Germline V lookup: CDR1 LNHDA, CDR2 SQIVND (reference sequence).

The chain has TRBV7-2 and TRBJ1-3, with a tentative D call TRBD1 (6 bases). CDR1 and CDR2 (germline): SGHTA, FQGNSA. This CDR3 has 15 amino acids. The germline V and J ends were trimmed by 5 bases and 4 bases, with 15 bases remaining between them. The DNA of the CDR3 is TGTGCCAGCAGCCACGAACAGGGAGGGGGAAACACCATATATTTT. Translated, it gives CASSHEQGGGNTIYF.

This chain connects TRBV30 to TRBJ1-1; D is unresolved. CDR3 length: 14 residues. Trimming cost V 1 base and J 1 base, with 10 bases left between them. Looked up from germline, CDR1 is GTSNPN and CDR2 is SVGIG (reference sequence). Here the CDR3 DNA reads TGTGCCTGGAGTGCTAGGAGGGAGAACACTGAAGCTTTCTTT. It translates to CAWSARRENTEAFF.

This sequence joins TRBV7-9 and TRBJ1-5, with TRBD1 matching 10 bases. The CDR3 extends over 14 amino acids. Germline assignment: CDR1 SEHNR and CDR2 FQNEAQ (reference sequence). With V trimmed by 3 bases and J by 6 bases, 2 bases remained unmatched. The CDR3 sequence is CASSLTGGIQPQHF. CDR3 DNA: TGTGCCAGCAGCTTGACAGGGGGCATTCAGCCCCAGCATTTT. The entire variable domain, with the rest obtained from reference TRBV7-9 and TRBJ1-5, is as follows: DTGVSQNPRHKITKRGQNVTFRCDPISEHNRLYWYRQTLGQGPEFLTYFQNEAQLEKSRLLSDRFSAERPKGSFSTLEIQRTEQGDSAMYLCASSLTGGIQPQHFGDGTRLSIL.

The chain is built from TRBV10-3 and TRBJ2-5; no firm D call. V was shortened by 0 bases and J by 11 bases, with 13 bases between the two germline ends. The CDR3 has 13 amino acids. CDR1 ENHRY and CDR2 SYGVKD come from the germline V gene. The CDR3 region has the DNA TGTGCCATCAGTGAGTCTTCACACTACGCGCAGTACTTC. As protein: CAISESSHYAQYF.

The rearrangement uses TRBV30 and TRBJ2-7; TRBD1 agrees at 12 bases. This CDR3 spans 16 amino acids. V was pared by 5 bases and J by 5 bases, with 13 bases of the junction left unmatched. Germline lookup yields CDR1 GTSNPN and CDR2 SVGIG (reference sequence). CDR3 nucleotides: TGTGCCTGGGAGCCAGCGGCGGGGACAGGGGGCGACGAGCAGTACTTC. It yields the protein CAWEPAAGTGGDEQYF.

DNA of the CDR3: TGTGCCAGCAGGACGGCGGGATACGGGGAGCTGTTTTTT. Residues: CASRTAGYGELFF. The chain carries TRBV27 and TRBJ2-2; D perhaps matches TRBD2 (6 bases). Trimming removed 6 bases at V and 7 bases at J, with 12 bases between. Germline CDR1 MNHEY, CDR2 SMNVEV (reference sequence). The CDR3 consists of 13 residues.

CDR3 protein: CASKETGAGANVLTF. In DNA, the CDR3 is TGCGCCAGCAAAGAAACAGGGGCTGGGGCCAACGTCCTGACTTTC. The chain couples TRBV10-2 to TRBJ2-6; 7 bases line up with TRBD1. With 7 bases clipped from V and 2 bases from J, the junction kept 5 bases outside the gene matches. The germline CDR1 and CDR2 sequences are WSHSY and SAAADI. CDR3 size: 15 residues.

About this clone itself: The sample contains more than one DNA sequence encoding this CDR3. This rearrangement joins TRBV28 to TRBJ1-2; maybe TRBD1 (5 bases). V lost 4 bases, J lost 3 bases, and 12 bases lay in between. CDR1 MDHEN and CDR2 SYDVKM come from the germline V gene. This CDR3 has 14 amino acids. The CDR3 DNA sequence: TGTGCCAGCAGTTGGGTTCAGGGATACTATGGCTACACCTTC. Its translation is CASSWVQGYYGYTF.

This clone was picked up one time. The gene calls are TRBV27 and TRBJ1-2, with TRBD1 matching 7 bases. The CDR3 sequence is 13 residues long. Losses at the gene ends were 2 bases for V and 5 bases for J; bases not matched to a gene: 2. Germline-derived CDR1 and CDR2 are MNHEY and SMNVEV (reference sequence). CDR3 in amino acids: CASSLKGAYGYTF. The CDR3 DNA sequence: TGTGCCAGCAGTTTAAAGGGGGCGTATGGCTACACCTTC.

The CDR3 protein is CASSLGEGGSYEQYF. The CDR3 coding sequence is TGTGCCAGCAGCTTAGGGGAGGGCGGCTCCTACGAGCAGTACTTC. The genes are TRBV7-6 and TRBJ2-7, with 7 positions matching TRBD2. Germline CDR1 and CDR2: SGHVS and FNYEAQ. The CDR3 is 15 amino acids. V was clipped by 1 base and J by 0 bases; unmatched bases: 3.

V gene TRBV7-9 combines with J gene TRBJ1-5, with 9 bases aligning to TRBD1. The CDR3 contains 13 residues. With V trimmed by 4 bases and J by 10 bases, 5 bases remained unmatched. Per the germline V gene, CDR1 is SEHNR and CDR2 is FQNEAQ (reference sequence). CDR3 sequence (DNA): TGTGCCAGCAGCTCACAGGGGGCGCGACCCCAGCATTTT. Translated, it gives CASSSQGARPQHF.

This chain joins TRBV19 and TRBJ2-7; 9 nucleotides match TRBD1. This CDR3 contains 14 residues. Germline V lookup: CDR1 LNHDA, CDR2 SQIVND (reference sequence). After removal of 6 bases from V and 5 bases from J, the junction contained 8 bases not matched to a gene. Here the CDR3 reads CASRDTGGVNEQYF. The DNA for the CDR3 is TGTGCCAGTAGGGACACAGGGGGCGTTAACGAGCAGTACTTC.

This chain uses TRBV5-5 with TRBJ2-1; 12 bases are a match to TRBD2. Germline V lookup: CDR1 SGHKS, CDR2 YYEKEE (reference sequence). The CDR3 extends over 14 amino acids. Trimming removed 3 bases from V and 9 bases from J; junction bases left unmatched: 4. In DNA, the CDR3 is TGTGCCAGCAGCTCTAGCGGGAGGGCCGCTGAGCAGTTCTTC. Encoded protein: CASSSSGRAAEQFF.

The CDR3 here is CAISDMSSRETQYF. In DNA, the CDR3 is TGTGCCATCAGTGATATGTCTAGCCGGGAGACCCAGTACTTC. This chain links TRBV10-3 with TRBJ2-5; D possibly corresponds to TRBD2 (5 bases). Germline V lookup: CDR1 ENHRY, CDR2 SYGVKD. Trimming cost V 3 bases and J 5 bases, with 13 bases left between them. The CDR3 covers 14 residues.

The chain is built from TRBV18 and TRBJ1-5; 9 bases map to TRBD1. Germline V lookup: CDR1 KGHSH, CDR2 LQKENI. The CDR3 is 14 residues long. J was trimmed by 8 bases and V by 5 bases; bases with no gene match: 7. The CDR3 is CASSTTGGREPQHF. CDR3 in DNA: TGTGCCAGCTCAACCACAGGGGGCAGGGAGCCCCAGCATTTT.

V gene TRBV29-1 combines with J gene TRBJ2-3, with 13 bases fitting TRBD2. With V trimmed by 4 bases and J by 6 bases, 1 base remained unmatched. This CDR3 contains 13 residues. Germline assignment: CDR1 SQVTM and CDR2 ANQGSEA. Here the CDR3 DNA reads TGCAGCGTTGTGACTAGCGGGAGGGATACGCAGTATTTT. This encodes CSVVTSGRDTQYF.

In nucleotides, the CDR3 is TGTGCCAGCAAAGGGTCGGGACAGCCCCAGCATTTT. Amino acids: CASKGSGQPQHF. This rearrangement joins TRBV2 to TRBJ1-5; D is undetermined. In germline, CDR1 is SNHLY, CDR2 FYNNEI. The CDR3 loop spans 12 amino acids. V was trimmed by 7 bases and J by 7 bases, leaving 11 bases between them.

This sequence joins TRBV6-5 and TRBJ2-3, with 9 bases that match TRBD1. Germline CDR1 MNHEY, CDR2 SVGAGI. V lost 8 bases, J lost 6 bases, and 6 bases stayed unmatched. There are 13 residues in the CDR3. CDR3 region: CASYRQGGDTQYF. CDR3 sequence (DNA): TGTGCCAGCTATAGACAGGGGGGCGATACGCAGTATTTT.

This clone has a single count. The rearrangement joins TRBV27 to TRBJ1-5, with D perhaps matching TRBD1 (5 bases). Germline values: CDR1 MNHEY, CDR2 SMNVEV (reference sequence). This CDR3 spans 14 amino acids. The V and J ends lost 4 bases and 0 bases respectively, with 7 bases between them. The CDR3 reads CASSSGFSNQPQHF. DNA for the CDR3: TGTGCCAGCAGTTCAGGGTTTAGCAATCAGCCCCAGCATTTT.

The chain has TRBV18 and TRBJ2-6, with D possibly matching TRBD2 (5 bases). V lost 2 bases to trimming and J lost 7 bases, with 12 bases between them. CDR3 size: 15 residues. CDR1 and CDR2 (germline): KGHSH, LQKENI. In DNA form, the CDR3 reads TGTGCCAGCTCACCAAACCAAGGAGGTGCCAACGTCCTGACTTTC. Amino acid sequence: CASSPNQGGANVLTF.